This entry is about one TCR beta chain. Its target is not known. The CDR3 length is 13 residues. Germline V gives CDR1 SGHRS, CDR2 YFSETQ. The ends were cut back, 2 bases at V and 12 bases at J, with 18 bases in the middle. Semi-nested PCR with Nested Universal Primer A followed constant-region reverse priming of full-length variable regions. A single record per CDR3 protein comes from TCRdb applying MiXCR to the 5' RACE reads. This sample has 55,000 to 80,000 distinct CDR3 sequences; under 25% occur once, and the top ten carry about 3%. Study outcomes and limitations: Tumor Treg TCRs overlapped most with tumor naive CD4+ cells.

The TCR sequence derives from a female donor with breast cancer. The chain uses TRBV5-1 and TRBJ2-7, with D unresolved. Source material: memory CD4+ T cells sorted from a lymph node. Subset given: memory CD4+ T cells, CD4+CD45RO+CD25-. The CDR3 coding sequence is TGCGCCAGCAGCTTTCCCCGAGAACACAAAACGTACTTC. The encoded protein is CASSFPREHKTYF. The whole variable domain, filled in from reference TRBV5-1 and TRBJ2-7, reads KAGVTQTPRYLIKTRGQQVTLSCSPISGHRSVSWYQQTPGQGLQFLFEYFSETQRNKGNFPGRFSGRQFSNSRSEMNVSTLELGDSALYLCASSFPREHKTYFGPGTRLTVT.